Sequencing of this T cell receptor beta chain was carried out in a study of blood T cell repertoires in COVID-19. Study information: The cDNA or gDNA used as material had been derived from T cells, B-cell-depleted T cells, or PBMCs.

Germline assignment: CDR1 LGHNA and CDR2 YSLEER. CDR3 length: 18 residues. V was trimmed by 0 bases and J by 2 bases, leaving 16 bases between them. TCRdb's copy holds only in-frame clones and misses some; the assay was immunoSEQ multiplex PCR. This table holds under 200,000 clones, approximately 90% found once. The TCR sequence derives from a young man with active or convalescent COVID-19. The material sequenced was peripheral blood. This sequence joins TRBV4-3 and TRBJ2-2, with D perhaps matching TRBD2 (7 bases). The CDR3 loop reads CASSQDLLGGTNTGELFF. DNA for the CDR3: TGCGCCAGCAGCCAAGATCTCTTGGGAGGGACAAACACCGGGGAGCTGTTTTTT.